This TCR beta chain comes out of a study of T-cell memory formation after mild COVID-19. Study as a whole: TCR clusters were largely donor specific.

In regard to this clonotype: Its antigen is unknown.

TCRalpha and TCRbeta libraries used 5'RACE with constant-segment primers and UMIs. Via MiXCR, TCRdb re-called the 5' RACE reads, giving one row per CDR3 protein. The sample has 470,000 or so distinct CDR3 sequences; about 20% are singletons. The germline V gene encodes CDR1 KGHDR and CDR2 SFDVKD. Trimming left V 4 bases short and J 6 bases short, with 20 bases between. The CDR3 has 16 residues. Whole-study findings and limits: There was no confirmation that second-wave clones peaking on day 37 were SARS-CoV-2 specific. Certain responding clones were present in pre-infection memory, suggesting participation of cross-reactive memory.

The rearrangement joins TRBV24-1 to TRBJ1-2; D possibly corresponds to TRBD1 (5 bases). The sequenced sample was PBMCs or a T cell subset sorted from them (not recorded which). The receptor was isolated from an adult woman who had mild COVID-19 (a few samples of this study predate the infection). Cell type and time point are not known. CDR3 sequence: CATSDSTGFGWHGYTF. The CDR3 nucleotides read TGTGCCACCAGTGACTCAACAGGATTTGGGTGGCATGGCTACACCTTC.